The clone carrying this T cell receptor beta chain was recorded once. The data belong to a study of shared clonotypes between healthy human individuals. Using immunoSEQ multiplex PCR, the repertoire was profiled, and TCRdb retains in-frame clones only, with some absent. Among approximately 980,000 clones listed, less than 85% were seen once. The material sequenced was memory CD4+ T cells sorted from blood. Described subset: CD45RA-negative fraction. The TCR was taken from a young man in good health.

In DNA form, the CDR3 reads TGCGCCAGCAGCCCGATGGGCAACACAGATACGCAGTATTTT. Amino acid sequence: CASSPMGNTDTQYF. The chain uses TRBV5-1 and TRBJ2-3; D is ambiguous. CDR1 SGHRS and CDR2 YFSETQ come from the germline V gene. The CDR3 runs 14 residues. V was trimmed by 4 bases and J by 2 bases, leaving 11 bases between them.